This is a list of T cell receptor beta chains from one sample in a study of radiotherapy plus CTLA-4 blockade in lung cancer. Generated by immunoSEQ multiplex PCR, the TCRdb table keeps only in-frame clones and is missing some. The sample includes under 25,000 clones, 73% of them seen just once. The specimen comprised peripheral blood, sampled from a patient treated with radiotherapy plus ipilimumab. All receptors derive from a human donor with non-small cell lung cancer who had stable disease on radiotherapy plus ipilimumab. CDR3s include the opening cysteine and the closing phenylalanine or tryptophan. A D gene is named only where the DNA matches it firmly. Part of the rows lack a size; the others show once, few, many or a class for expanded clones.

J	D	V	size	CDR3	DNA
TRBJ2-1	.	TRBV6-5	.	CASSPIGLGLEQFF	TGTGCCAGCAGTCCAATTGGACTGGGACTGGAGCAGTTCTTC
TRBJ2-1	.	TRBV10-3	.	CAISELGNNEQFF	TGTGCCATCAGTGAACTAGGTAACAATGAGCAGTTCTTC
TRBJ2-3	TRBD2	TRBV6-1	few	CASSVHLAGGPPDTQYF	TGTGCCAGCAGTGTCCACCTAGCGGGAGGGCCTCCAGATACGCAGTATTTT
TRBJ2-3	TRBD1	TRBV19	.	CASSPDRGGTDTQYF	TGTGCCAGTAGCCCGGACAGGGGAGGCACAGATACGCAGTATTTT
TRBJ1-5	.	TRBV9	few	CASSVGINQPQHF	TGTGCCAGCAGCGTAGGAATCAATCAGCCCCAGCATTTT
TRBJ2-3	TRBD2	TRBV5-1	.	CASSLLAGVGDTQYF	TGCGCCAGCAGCTTACTAGCGGGAGTGGGAGATACGCAGTATTTT
TRBJ2-2	TRBD1	TRBV28	.	CASTPQGTAGELFF	TGTGCCAGCACCCCACAGGGGACGGCCGGGGAGCTGTTTTTT
TRBJ2-6	TRBD1	TRBV28	once	CASRTGTGRPGANVLTF	TGTGCCAGCAGGACCGGGACAGGGAGGCCTGGGGCCAACGTCCTGACTTTC
TRBJ2-1	TRBD2	TRBV4-1	.	CASSLNAGEYNEQFF	TGCGCCAGCAGCCTCAACGCGGGGGAGTACAATGAGCAGTTCTTC
TRBJ1-1	.	TRBV7-9	.	CASSLGAGTHTEAFF	TGTGCCAGCAGCTTAGGCGCAGGTACGCACACTGAAGCTTTCTTT
TRBJ2-1	.	TRBV2	.	CASKIPNEQFF	TGTGCCAGCAAAATTCCCAATGAGCAGTTCTTC
TRBJ2-1	TRBD2	TRBV5-1	.	CASSSPTGGVSYNEQFF	TGCGCCAGCAGCTCGCCAACGGGGGGGGTATCCTACAATGAGCAGTTCTTC
TRBJ2-7	.	TRBV18	once	CASSSRNEQYF	TGTGCCAGCTCATCTAGGAACGAGCAGTACTTC
TRBJ1-1	.	TRBV6-1	few	CASSELVRVTEAFF	TGTGCCAGCAGTGAATTGGTCAGGGTAACTGAAGCTTTCTTT
TRBJ1-2	TRBD1	TRBV11-2	.	CASSSHLRDRWYGYTF	TGTGCCAGCAGCTCACACCTCCGGGACAGGTGGTATGGCTACACCTTC
TRBJ2-1	TRBD2	TRBV5-1	.	CASSFSGTSGGHNEQFF	TGCGCCAGCAGCTTTTCCGGGACTAGCGGGGGTCACAATGAGCAGTTCTTC
TRBJ2-1	.	TRBV7-2	.	CASSQGHRSSYNEQFF	TGTGCCAGCAGCCAAGGGCACAGGAGCTCCTACAATGAGCAGTTCTTC
TRBJ2-3	.	TRBV7-3	.	CASSLISTDTQYF	TGTGCCAGCAGCTTAATAAGCACAGATACGCAGTATTTT
TRBJ2-3	.	TRBV6-6	.	CASSSASDGTQYF	TGTGCCAGCAGCTCCGCGAGTGATGGGACGCAGTATTTT
TRBJ2-7	.	TRBV6-6	once	CASSLTYRPYEQYF	TGTGCCAGCAGTTTAACCTACCGACCCTACGAGCAGTACTTC
TRBJ2-7	TRBD2	TRBV6-5	.	CASSYSPSGYEQYF	TGTGCCAGCAGTTACTCGCCTAGCGGCTACGAGCAGTACTTC
TRBJ2-7	.	TRBV6-5	.	CASSEQNSHEQYF	TGTGCCAGCAGTGAGCAAAACAGCCACGAGCAGTACTTC
TRBJ1-4	TRBD1	TRBV30	.	CAWSSTGGTNEKLFF	TGTGCCTGGAGTTCGACAGGGGGGACTAATGAAAAACTGTTTTTT
TRBJ2-3	TRBD2	TRBV9	.	CASSVGGEGFTDTQYF	TGTGCCAGCAGCGTCGGAGGGGAGGGTTTCACAGATACGCAGTATTTT
TRBJ1-1	.	TRBV2	.	CASSGRGTEAFF	TGTGCCAGCAGCGGCAGAGGGACTGAAGCTTTCTTT
TRBJ2-1	.	TRBV5-4	.	CASSLWGGREIYNEQFF	TGTGCCAGCAGCTTGTGGGGGGGGCGGGAGATCTACAATGAGCAGTTCTTC
TRBJ1-5	.	TRBV19	.	CASSIDGGLGQPQHF	TGTGCCAGTAGTATAGACGGGGGACTGGGGCAGCCCCAGCATTTT
TRBJ2-7	TRBD2	TRBV6-1	.	CASSTGLASEQYF	TGTGCCAGCAGTACGGGACTAGCGAGCGAGCAGTACTTC
TRBJ1-5	.	TRBV19	.	CASSSIKGSGRNQPQHF	TGTGCCAGTAGTTCAATTAAGGGAAGTGGGCGCAATCAGCCCCAGCATTTT
TRBJ2-6	.	TRBV5-6	.	CASSLEQGYSGANVLTF	TGTGCCAGCAGCTTAGAACAGGGTTACTCTGGGGCCAACGTCCTGACTTTC
TRBJ2-6	.	TRBV5-1	.	CASSLGQGGNVLTF	TGCGCCAGCAGCTTAGGACAGGGAGGGAACGTCCTGACTTTC
TRBJ1-5	.	TRBV19	.	CASSAGLGLSGNQPQHF	TGTGCCAGTAGTGCGGGACTTGGACTCTCGGGAAATCAGCCCCAGCATTTT
TRBJ2-7	.	TRBV5-1	.	CASSLKGETYEQYF	TGCGCCAGCAGCTTGAAAGGGGAGACCTACGAGCAGTACTTC
TRBJ2-5	.	TRBV7-2	.	CASSLSRGGYETQYF	TGTGCCAGCAGCTTATCGCGAGGGGGGTATGAGACCCAGTACTTC
TRBJ1-2	.	TRBV7-2	once	CASSLDQGLGYTF	TGTGCCAGCAGCTTAGATCAGGGTCTGGGCTACACCTTC
TRBJ2-3	.	TRBV29-1	.	CSALGGLLEPTQYF	TGCAGCGCCCTAGGTGGACTTTTGGAACCTACGCAGTATTTT
TRBJ2-5	.	TRBV12-5	.	CAQGGPETQYF	TGTGCCCAGGGAGGTCCGGAGACCCAGTACTTC
TRBJ2-7	.	TRBV5-3	.	CARSLEPARRGNEQYF	TGTGCCAGAAGCTTGGAACCGGCTAGGAGGGGCAACGAGCAGTACTTC
TRBJ2-5	.	TRBV5-6	few	CASTLTRQRWETQYF	TGTGCCAGCACCCTAACGAGACAGAGATGGGAGACCCAGTACTTC
TRBJ1-5	.	TRBV19	.	CASSIGAGNQPQHF	TGTGCCAGTAGTATAGGGGCTGGCAATCAGCCCCAGCATTTT
TRBJ2-1	TRBD1	TRBV6-5	.	CASSHDRGRINEQFF	TGTGCCAGCAGCCACGACAGGGGGAGGATAAATGAGCAGTTCTTC
TRBJ2-5	TRBD2	TRBV2	few	CASSSSGGSAQYF	TGTGCCAGCAGTTCCTCCGGGGGGAGCGCCCAGTACTTC
TRBJ1-5	.	TRBV19	.	CASSKNYQPQHF	TGTGCCAGTAGCAAGAACTATCAGCCCCAGCATTTT
TRBJ2-5	.	TRBV6-1	.	CASRLGQFEETQYF	TGTGCCAGCAGATTAGGACAGTTCGAAGAGACCCAGTACTTC
TRBJ2-6	.	TRBV27	.	CASSLMGNSGANVLTF	TGTGCCAGCAGCCTCATGGGGAACTCTGGGGCCAACGTCCTGACTTTC
TRBJ2-3	.	TRBV6-1	.	CASSGQAPDTQYF	TGTGCCAGCAGTGGACAGGCCCCGGATACGCAGTATTTT
TRBJ2-1	TRBD1	TRBV7-9	.	CASSLTGENNEQFF	TGTGCCAGCAGCTTGACAGGGGAGAACAATGAGCAGTTCTTC
TRBJ1-1	.	TRBV11-2	once	CASSLGTTTEAFF	TGTGCCAGCAGCCTGGGCACGACCACTGAAGCTTTCTTT
TRBJ2-7	.	TRBV7-2	.	CASSLDGGLYEQYF	TGTGCCAGCAGCTTAGACGGGGGACTTTACGAGCAGTACTTC
TRBJ2-7	TRBD1	TRBV6-5	.	CASSPRWQGAYEQYF	TGTGCCAGCAGTCCCCGGTGGCAGGGGGCCTACGAGCAGTACTTC
TRBJ2-2	.	TRBV6-1	.	CASRPGTANTGELFF	TGTGCCAGCAGGCCCGGGACGGCGAACACCGGGGAGCTGTTTTTT
TRBJ2-3	TRBD1	TRBV19	.	CASSSGGGRADTQYF	TGTGCCAGTAGTTCAGGGGGCGGTCGCGCAGATACGCAGTATTTT
TRBJ2-3	.	TRBV6-1	few	CASSEGFFGGGTDSTDTQYF	TGTGCCAGCAGTGAAGGGTTTTTCGGAGGAGGAACAGATAGCACAGATACGCAGTATTTT
TRBJ1-5	.	TRBV6-1	few	CASSEADRRGNQPQHF	TGTGCCAGCAGTGAAGCTGACAGGCGGGGCAATCAGCCCCAGCATTTT
TRBJ2-1	.	TRBV18	few	CASSPPAPAPHEQFF	TGTGCCAGCTCACCACCGGCCCCGGCACCCCATGAGCAGTTCTTC
TRBJ2-2	.	TRBV7-8	.	CASAAYTNTGELFF	TGTGCCAGCGCTGCGTACACGAACACCGGGGAGCTGTTTTTT